A single sample gave rise to the 18 T cell receptor beta chains below, sequenced in a study of blood T cell repertoires in COVID-19. Clones were read by immunoSEQ multiplex PCR, and TCRdb kept only the in-frame ones, dropping some. The sample lists about 44,000 clones, 87% seen once, with 23% in the top ten. Material for sequencing was peripheral blood. The receptors stem from a woman of 80 years or more in a cohort sampled during active or convalescent COVID-19.

This chain's CDR3 is CASSSDRGLGGYTF. The DNA of the CDR3 is TGTGCCAGCAGCTCGGACAGGGGGCTCGGTGGCTACACCTTC. The chain employs TRBV5-5 and TRBJ1-2; 11 bases are shared with TRBD1. CDR1 and CDR2 (germline): SGHKS, YYEKEE (reference sequence). The CDR3 runs to 14 residues. Trimming at V came to 3 bases and at J to 7 bases, leaving 5 bases not matched to a gene.

The CDR3 loop reads CASRVGQTSTYEQYF. CDR3 bases: TGTGCCAGCCGGGTCGGCCAGACGTCAACGTACGAGCAGTACTTC. V usage is TRBV6-5 and J usage is TRBJ2-7; no firm D call. This CDR3 has 15 residues. Germline CDR1 and CDR2: MNHEY and SVGAGI. Trimming left V 8 bases short and J 4 bases short, with 21 bases between.

The chain links TRBV5-4 to TRBJ1-1; 9 bases match TRBD1. Germline loops: CDR1 SGHNT, CDR2 YYREEE (reference sequence). V lost 7 bases to trimming and J lost 1 base; unmatched junction nucleotides: 5. This CDR3 is built from 14 residues. CDR3: CASERGQGNTEAFF. The CDR3 region has the DNA TGTGCCAGCGAACGGGGACAGGGGAACACTGAAGCTTTCTTT.

The V and J genes are TRBV7-2 and TRBJ1-3; unclear D gene. The ends were cut back, 4 bases at V and 1 base at J, with 8 bases in the middle. Germline values: CDR1 SGHTA, CDR2 FQGNSA. The CDR3 extends over 14 amino acids. The CDR3 region has the DNA TGTGCCAGCAGCTGGAGGACGTCTGGAAACACCATATATTTT. Protein: CASSWRTSGNTIYF.

V gene TRBV2 combines with J gene TRBJ2-3, with 8 nucleotides matching TRBD2. Germline V gene data show CDR1 as SNHLY and CDR2 as FYNNEI. The CDR3 loop spans 15 amino acids. The V gene end was trimmed by 10 bases and the J gene end by 4 bases; junction bases not matched to a gene: 13. In nucleotides, the CDR3 is TGTGCCACCCCAGGGAGCGGGAGTGTTGCAGATACGCAGTATTTT. Amino acid sequence: CATPGSGSVADTQYF.

The V and J genes are TRBV9 and TRBJ1-6; 7 nucleotides match TRBD1. Germline lookup yields CDR1 SGDLS and CDR2 YYNGEE. The CDR3 consists of 16 residues. The trim removed 1 base at V and 4 bases at J, leaving 5 bases unmatched. CDR3 residues: CASSVRDRAYNSPLHF. CDR3 DNA sequence: TGTGCCAGCAGCGTACGGGACAGAGCGTATAATTCACCCCTCCACTTT.

The CDR3 region is CASSEGTGTGTGYEQYF. The CDR3 DNA sequence: TGTGCCAGCAGTGAGGGTACCGGGACAGGGACGGGCTACGAGCAGTACTTC. This chain connects TRBV25-1 to TRBJ2-7; 9 bases are shared with TRBD1. This CDR3 has 17 amino acids. Germline trimming cut 3 bases from V and 3 bases from J; bases unmatched to any gene: 12. Germline values: CDR1 MGHDK, CDR2 SYGVNS.

The table lists this clone with a few counts. CDR3 DNA: TGCGCCAGCAGCTTGCGGGATAGCGGGAGCTACGAGCAGTACTTC. Protein: CASSLRDSGSYEQYF. The chain carries TRBV5-1 and TRBJ2-7, with 9 bases identical to TRBD2. The J segment lost 3 bases and the V segment lost 1 base, leaving 5 bases of the junction unmatched. Looked up from germline, CDR1 is SGHRS and CDR2 is YFSETQ. There are 15 residues in the CDR3.

A few counts support this clone. The V and J genes are TRBV24-1 and TRBJ2-2, with TRBD2 identical over 9 bases. The germline CDR1 and CDR2 sequences are KGHDR and SFDVKD. This CDR3 contains 14 residues. V shed 9 bases, J shed 6 bases, and the junction held 7 bases outside the gene matches. The CDR3 sequence: CATRGSGSAGELFF. In nucleotides, the CDR3 is TGTGCCACCCGGGGTAGCGGGAGTGCCGGGGAGCTGTTTTTT.

The chain links TRBV11-2 to TRBJ1-1, with a weak D call TRBD1 (5 bases). Germline CDR1 SGHAT, CDR2 FQNNGV. There are 15 residues in the CDR3. V was trimmed by 4 bases and J by 4 bases, leaving 16 bases between them. For the CDR3, the DNA is TGTGCCAGCAGCTACTTGGGGGGATTGGCCACTGAAGCTTTCTTT. Translating it yields CASSYLGGLATEAFF. Full variable domain (remainder filled in from reference TRBV11-2 and TRBJ1-1): EAGVAQSPRYKIIEKRQSVAFWCNPISGHATLYWYQQILGQGPKLLIQFQNNGVVDDSQLPKDRFSAERLKGVDSTLKIQPAKLEDSAVYLCASSYLGGLATEAFFGQGTRLTVV.

This clone was recorded once. The CDR3: CASSFYRGYMNTEAFF. The CDR3 region has the DNA TGTGCCAGCAGCTTCTACAGGGGATACATGAACACTGAAGCTTTCTTT. The rearrangement uses TRBV13 and TRBJ1-1; 7 bases are shared with TRBD1. J was trimmed by 0 bases and V by 3 bases; bases with no gene match: 7. The CDR3 contains 16 residues. Germline CDR1 is PRHDT and CDR2 is FYEKMQ (reference sequence). Together with reference TRBV13 and TRBJ1-1, the CDR3 gives the full variable domain: AAGVIQSPRHLIKEKRETATLKCYPIPRHDTVYWYQQGPGQDPQFLISFYEKMQSDKGSIPDRFSAQQFSDYHSELNMSSLELGDSALYFCASSFYRGYMNTEAFFGQGTRLTVV.

This clone has just a few counts. J is TRBJ2-1 and V is TRBV30; TRBD2 might be the D (5 bases). From germline, CDR1 is GTSNPN and CDR2 SVGIG (reference sequence). This CDR3 is built from 14 residues. The V end was cut by 0 bases, the J end by 2 bases, with 8 bases between. CDR3 sequence: CAWSVSGPYNEQFF. The CDR3 DNA sequence: TGTGCCTGGAGTGTAAGCGGACCCTACAATGAGCAGTTCTTC.

This chain joins TRBV10-3 and TRBJ2-1, with 10 bases aligning to TRBD2. Germline-derived CDR1 and CDR2 are ENHRY and SYGVKD. V dropped 4 bases and J dropped 7; count of bases not matched to a gene: 4. The CDR3 spans 14 residues. In DNA form, the CDR3 reads TGTGCCATCAGTGTAAGCGGGAGGGCGAATGAGCAGTTCTTC. Amino acid sequence: CAISVSGRANEQFF.

The rearrangement joins TRBV3-1 (or the pseudogene TRBV3-2) to TRBJ2-1; 12 bases match TRBD2. The CDR3 length is 18 residues. The V segment lost 5 bases and the J segment 5 bases; nucleotides outside the gene matches: 13. Per the germline V gene, CDR1 is LGHDT and CDR2 is YNNKEL (reference sequence). CDR3 residues: CASSVTTSGSFRHNEQFF. The CDR3 DNA reads TGTGCCAGCAGCGTAACGACTAGCGGGAGCTTTCGCCACAATGAGCAGTTCTTC.

This CDR3 reads CASSLAPASGGRETQYF. CDR3 DNA sequence: TGTGCCAGCAGCTTAGCCCCTGCCAGCGGGGGGAGGGAGACCCAGTACTTC. This chain joins TRBV7-6 and TRBJ2-5, with 9 bases fitting TRBD2. The CDR3 has 17 amino acids. The V and J ends lost 0 bases and 5 bases, in that order; junction bases with no gene match: 10. Germline V lookup: CDR1 SGHVS, CDR2 FNYEAQ.

This sequence joins TRBV27 and TRBJ2-1; a possible D gene is TRBD1 (6 bases). V was pared by 6 bases and J by 0 bases, with 12 bases between. Germline V gene lookup returns CDR1 MNHEY and CDR2 SMNVEV (reference sequence). The CDR3 covers 15 residues. The CDR3 here is CASREGGSSYNEQFF. The CDR3 DNA is TGTGCCAGCAGGGAAGGGGGTAGCTCCTACAATGAGCAGTTCTTC.

A single count supports this clone. The J gene is TRBJ2-5, the V gene TRBV6-5, with TRBD1 identical over 7 bases. The CDR3 spans 14 residues. In germline, CDR1 is MNHEY, CDR2 SVGAGI. J was trimmed by 4 bases and V by 2 bases; bases with no gene match: 4. CDR3 in DNA: TGTGCCAGCAGTTACACCTACAGGGGAGAGACCCAGTACTTC. It codes for CASSYTYRGETQYF.

The V gene is TRBV5-1, the J gene TRBJ1-1; D remains ambiguous. The CDR3 spans 14 residues. V was shortened by 0 bases and J by 5 bases, with 11 bases between the two germline ends. From germline, CDR1 is SGHRS and CDR2 YFSETQ. The CDR3 DNA follows: TGCGCCAGCAGCTTGGACGCGGGAGGGACTGAAGCTTTCTTT. Its protein is CASSLDAGGTEAFF.